This T cell receptor beta chain originates from a study of shared clonotypes between healthy human individuals. Findings and limits, study-wide: The sharing of approximately 4.6% of naive CD4 clonotypes was seen across several donors.

Remarks on this clone: Its antigen remains unknown.

TCRdb's table, derived via immunoSEQ multiplex PCR, lists solely in-frame clones and lacks some. Of more than 2,000,000 clones detected, around 94% appear once; the ten largest clones hold over 0.12%. The V and J ends lost 0 bases and 9 bases, in that order; junction bases with no gene match: 4. The CDR3 consists of 15 residues. The germline CDR1 and CDR2 sequences are SGHRS and YFSETQ. V and J are TRBV5-1 and TRBJ1-6; 9 bases agree with TRBD1. The source material was naive CD4+ T cells sorted from blood. The subset was: CD45RA+ positively selected. The origin of this receptor is a man aged 18 to 30 in good health. CDR3 DNA sequence: TGCGCCAGCAGCTTGGGGACAGGGGAAACTTCACCCCTCCACTTT. Translation gives CASSLGTGETSPLHF.